The next 18 T cell receptor beta chains were all read from a single sample in a study of T cell responses to AZD1222 COVID-19 vaccine. TCRdb's table, derived via immunoSEQ multiplex PCR, lists solely in-frame clones and lacks some. The table lists some 65,000 clones, 79% of them singletons. The specimen comprised peripheral blood, sampled on day 0 of MenACWY control vaccination. Source of these receptors: an adult in good health.

V and J are TRBV3-1 (or the pseudogene TRBV3-2) and TRBJ2-2, with 13 bases fitting TRBD2. Germline CDR1 reads LGHDT; CDR2 reads YNNKEL (reference sequence). Losses at the gene ends were 1 base for V and 7 bases for J; bases not matched to a gene: 6. The CDR3 totals 17 residues. CDR3 nucleotides: TGTGCCAGCAGCCAAGGCGGACTAGCGGGAGATTTCGGGGAGCTGTTTTTT. This translates into CASSQGGLAGDFGELFF.

This clone was seen just once. The V and J genes are TRBV5-5 and TRBJ2-2; a possible D gene is TRBD1 (6 bases). The CDR3 spans 15 residues. Germline assignment: CDR1 SGHKS and CDR2 YYEKEE (reference sequence). Trimming shortened V by 0 bases and J by 0 bases, and 6 bases separated the two germline ends. CDR3 DNA sequence: TGTGCCAGCAGCTTGGGGACAGCGAACACCGGGGAGCTGTTTTTT. It codes for CASSLGTANTGELFF.

V is TRBV11-2 and J is TRBJ2-2; weak D call: TRBD2 (6 bases). CDR1 is SGHAT and CDR2 is FQNNGV in the germline V gene. V was clipped by 4 bases and J by 2 bases, with 17 bases between them. The CDR3 spans 17 residues. The DNA of the CDR3 is TGTGCCAGCAGCTCCGGGGACTCTGCCAGAAACACCGGGGAGCTGTTTTTT. Its protein product is CASSSGDSARNTGELFF.

V gene TRBV30 combines with J gene TRBJ1-4, with D hard to call. The germline V gene has CDR1 GTSNPN and CDR2 SVGIG (reference sequence). V lost 1 base and J lost 5, with 11 bases in between. The CDR3 runs 14 residues. The CDR3 nucleotides read TGTGCCTGGAGTGGGTCTTGGGAGAATGAAAAACTGTTTTTT. This gives the protein CAWSGSWENEKLFF.

CDR3 DNA: TGCGCCAGCAGCTCCCCGATCCCTCTGGGGCCAGATACGCAGTATTTT. Its translation is CASSSPIPLGPDTQYF. The rearrangement links TRBV5-1 to TRBJ2-3; weak D call: TRBD1 (5 bases). Germline assignment: CDR1 SGHRS and CDR2 YFSETQ. There are 16 residues in the CDR3. Trimming removed 3 bases at V and 4 bases at J, with 18 bases between.

The chain joins TRBV7-2 to TRBJ1-1, with 8 bases aligning to TRBD1. The V segment lost 4 bases and the J segment 6 bases; nucleotides outside the gene matches: 13. The length of the CDR3 is 16 residues. Looked up from germline, CDR1 is SGHTA and CDR2 is FQGNSA. The CDR3 DNA sequence: TGTGCCAGCAGCTCCTCATTCTCAGGGGGCGCTTCTGAAGCTTTCTTT. Protein sequence: CASSSSFSGGASEAFF.

V usage is TRBV12-5 and J usage is TRBJ2-5; D is undetermined. This CDR3 spans 13 amino acids. The V end lost 1 base, the J end lost 4 bases, and 7 bases lay between the germline ends. Germline-derived CDR1 and CDR2 are LGHNT and FRNRAP. The CDR3 sequence: CASGLANRETQYF. Written as DNA, the CDR3 is TGTGCTAGTGGTTTGGCGAACCGAGAGACCCAGTACTTC.

The V call is TRBV29-1, the J call TRBJ1-1; no definite D call. This CDR3 has 11 residues. Germline V CDR1 and CDR2: SQVTM, ANQGSEA. Trimming shortened V by 4 bases and J by 4 bases, and 7 bases separated the two germline ends. The CDR3 reads CSVGFGTEAFF. CDR3 in DNA: TGCAGCGTTGGCTTTGGCACTGAAGCTTTCTTT.

The V gene is TRBV5-1, the J gene TRBJ2-5; D gene unclear. The CDR3 consists of 14 residues. Germline CDR1 SGHRS, CDR2 YFSETQ. V was trimmed by 4 bases and J by 3 bases, leaving 13 bases between them. The DNA of the CDR3 is TGCGCCAGCAGCCCTGGTGGGGTTAAAGAGACCCAGTACTTC. Translation: CASSPGGVKETQYF.

This rearrangement joins TRBV2 to TRBJ1-1; D unresolved. The CDR3 sequence is 11 residues long. V was clipped by 5 bases and J by 7 bases, with 8 bases between them. Germline V gene lookup returns CDR1 SNHLY and CDR2 FYNNEI. Written as DNA, the CDR3 is TGTGCCAGCAGTTGGGGTATTGAAGCTTTCTTT. Translation: CASSWGIEAFF.

The CDR3 DNA reads as TGTGCCAGCAGCCTTAGTTTGGGCAGGTTGAGTTTGGGCTACACCTTC. It translates to CASSLSLGRLSLGYTF. This chain links TRBV6-2 or TRBV6-3 with TRBJ1-2; D not resolved. Trimming left V 6 bases short and J 8 bases short, with 25 bases between. CDR3 size: 16 residues. Germline values: CDR1 MNHEY, CDR2 SVGEGT.

The chain recombines TRBV6-6 with TRBJ2-2, with a tentative D call TRBD2 (6 bases). Germline V gene sequence: CDR1 MNHNY, CDR2 SVGAGI (reference sequence). V lost 7 bases and J lost 4, with 16 bases in between. The CDR3 has 15 residues. CDR3 DNA: TGTGCCAGCAAACCGGGAGTAAGAGGCACCGGGGAGCTGTTTTTT. Translated, it gives CASKPGVRGTGELFF.

This sequence joins TRBV6-2 or TRBV6-3 and TRBJ1-5; TRBD1 agrees at 9 bases. Trimming at V came to 0 bases and at J to 3 bases, leaving 6 bases not matched to a gene. Germline lookup yields CDR1 MNHEY and CDR2 SVGEGT. This CDR3 contains 17 residues. The CDR3 spells CASSYSPGTGLNQPQHF. Written as DNA, the CDR3 is TGTGCCAGCAGTTACTCCCCCGGGACAGGGCTCAATCAGCCCCAGCATTTT.

In nucleotides, the CDR3 is TGTGCCAGCAGCTTAAAAGAGGGTCAGCCCCAGCATTTT. It specifies CASSLKEGQPQHF. The rearrangement uses TRBV7-2 and TRBJ1-5; D call uncertain. V gave up 2 bases and J gave up 6 bases, with 8 bases separating them. The CDR3 runs 13 residues. Germline V lookup: CDR1 SGHTA, CDR2 FQGNSA.

J is TRBJ1-1 and V is TRBV5-6; D possibly corresponds to TRBD1 (5 bases). With 3 bases removed from V and 3 bases from J, the gap between germline ends came to 15 bases. The CDR3 totals 15 residues. The germline V gene has CDR1 SGHDT and CDR2 YYEEEE. This CDR3 is CASSSQVSLYTEAFF. The CDR3 nucleotides are TGTGCCAGCAGCTCACAGGTGTCTTTATACACTGAAGCTTTCTTT.

This chain joins TRBV5-5 and TRBJ2-7; D gene ambiguous. The germline V and J ends were trimmed by 4 bases and 2 bases, with 13 bases remaining between them. Germline V gene lookup returns CDR1 SGHKS and CDR2 YYEKEE (reference sequence). This CDR3 spans 14 amino acids. CDR3 DNA: TGTGCCAGCAGCCGTATCGTGCCCCCCTACGAGCAGTACTTC. It yields the protein CASSRIVPPYEQYF.

The chain employs TRBV27 and TRBJ2-1, with no clear D. This CDR3 has 13 residues. The germline V gene has CDR1 MNHEY and CDR2 SMNVEV (reference sequence). The V end was cut by 3 bases, the J end by 10 bases, with 13 bases between. The DNA for the CDR3 is TGTGCCAGCAGTTTCGACGGACCTCGGGAGCAGTTCTTC. Translation gives CASSFDGPREQFF.

This chain uses TRBV5-1 with TRBJ2-7, with TRBD2 as a possible D gene (6 bases). CDR3 length: 14 amino acids. Germline assignment: CDR1 SGHRS and CDR2 YFSETQ. V was pared by 3 bases and J by 6 bases, with 16 bases between. The CDR3 DNA follows: TGCGCCAGCAGCTCCCAAAGGGCGGGGAGCGAGCAGTACTTC. The encoded protein is CASSSQRAGSEQYF.